This is a list of T cell receptor beta chains from one sample in a study of blood T cell repertoires in COVID-19. Sequencing used immunoSEQ multiplex PCR; TCRdb keeps in-frame clones, though not all of them. The top ten clones hold around 3.9% of a sample with 90,000 to 140,000 clones, about 85% of them seen once. The sequenced material came from peripheral blood. The receptors come from a man aged 50-59 years with acute or convalescent COVID-19. The CDR3 runs from the conserved cysteine through the conserved F or W. The D gene is left open where the match is weak. Rows may omit the clone size; those that give it use once, few, many or a size class.

V	D	J	size	CDR3	DNA
TRBV6-6	NA	TRBJ1-2	NA	CASSYEAAYGYTF	TGTGCCAGCAGTTACGAGGCGGCCTATGGCTACACCTTC
TRBV14	NA	TRBJ1-4	NA	CASSQGLQGGEKLFF	TGTGCCAGCAGCCAAGGGCTACAGGGCGGTGAAAAACTGTTTTTT
TRBV5-6	NA	TRBJ1-3	NA	CASSSRGGLGNTIYF	TGTGCCAGCAGCTCAAGGGGGGGCCTCGGAAACACCATATATTTT
TRBV28	TRBD1	TRBJ2-2	NA	CASRPQGAGGELFF	TGTGCCAGCAGGCCACAGGGGGCGGGCGGGGAGCTGTTTTTT
TRBV5-4	NA	TRBJ1-1	NA	CASSLRQVNTEAFF	TGTGCCAGCAGCTTGAGACAGGTTAACACTGAAGCTTTCTTT
TRBV19	TRBD1	TRBJ2-7	NA	CASSFPGTDSYEQYF	TGTGCCAGTAGTTTTCCGGGGACAGATTCCTACGAGCAGTACTTC
TRBV5-6	NA	TRBJ1-1	NA	CASSLDTYTEAFF	TGTGCCAGCAGCTTGGACACCTACACTGAAGCTTTCTTT
TRBV5-1	NA	TRBJ1-3	NA	CASSLGRGSSGNTIYF	TGCGCCAGCAGCTTAGGGAGAGGGTCCTCTGGAAACACCATATATTTT
TRBV11-3	TRBD1	TRBJ2-7	once	CASSLDGNRGSEQYF	TGTGCCAGCAGCTTAGACGGGAACAGGGGAAGCGAGCAGTACTTC
TRBV14	NA	TRBJ1-4	NA	CASSQASGGEKLFF	TGTGCCAGCAGCCAAGCTTCCGGGGGTGAAAAACTGTTTTTT
TRBV12-2	NA	TRBJ2-3	NA	CASRLVIASRPGGPSDTQYF	TGTGCAAGTCGCTTAGTTATCGCTTCCCGTCCGGGGGGGCCGTCAGATACGCAGTATTTT
TRBV19	TRBD2	TRBJ2-1	once	CASMPSGRAYNEQFF	TGTGCCAGTATGCCAAGCGGGAGGGCCTACAATGAGCAGTTCTTC
TRBV3-1/TRBV3-2	NA	TRBJ2-7	NA	CASSAPTGFQYEQYF	TGTGCCAGCAGCGCCCCTACAGGGTTTCAATACGAGCAGTACTTC
TRBV19	NA	TRBJ1-2	NA	CASSGGATYGYTF	TGTGCCAGTAGTGGGGGGGCGACCTATGGCTACACCTTC
TRBV23-1	NA	TRBJ1-5	NA	CASRDKSGKQPQHF	TGCGCCAGCAGGGACAAATCTGGCAAACAGCCCCAGCATTTT
TRBV9	TRBD1	TRBJ2-7	NA	CASSSRTGRTSEQYF	TGTGCCAGCAGCTCGAGGACAGGCCGAACAAGCGAGCAGTACTTC
TRBV7-6	TRBD2	TRBJ2-5	NA	CASSPGGAKETQYF	TGTGCCAGCAGCCCCGGGGGGGCTAAAGAGACCCAGTACTTC
TRBV12-3/TRBV12-4	NA	TRBJ1-5	NA	CASRYNSNQPQHF	TGTGCCAGCAGATATAATAGCAATCAGCCCCAGCATTTT
TRBV5-3	TRBD1	TRBJ2-5	NA	CARSGRDRVPARETQYF	TGTGCCAGAAGCGGAAGGGACAGGGTACCAGCAAGAGAGACCCAGTACTTC
TRBV6-1	NA	TRBJ2-7	NA	CASTLGQQTSYEQYF	TGTGCCAGCACCCTAGGACAGCAGACTTCCTACGAGCAGTACTTC
TRBV18	TRBD1	TRBJ1-3	many	CASSPSTGEDGNTIYF	TGTGCCAGCTCACCGTCGACAGGGGAAGATGGAAACACCATATATTTT
TRBV12-3/TRBV12-4	NA	TRBJ1-1	NA	CASSLVGHEEAFF	TGTGCCAGCAGTTTAGTGGGCCACGAAGAAGCTTTCTTT
TRBV28	NA	TRBJ1-5	NA	CASSLYSPLRGGPTNQPQHF	TGTGCCAGCAGTTTATATAGCCCTCTGCGCGGGGGCCCCACGAATCAGCCCCAGCATTTT
TRBV11-3	NA	TRBJ2-5	NA	CASSPLRETQYF	TGTGCCAGCAGCCCTCTCCGAGAGACCCAGTACTTC
TRBV30	NA	TRBJ2-7	NA	CAWSHGVGANEQYF	TGTGCCTGGAGTCATGGGGTGGGAGCCAACGAGCAGTACTTC
TRBV2	NA	TRBJ2-5	once	CASSARSGEETQYF	TGTGCCAGCAGTGCGAGGTCGGGGGAAGAGACCCAGTACTTC
TRBV11-2	NA	TRBJ2-1	NA	CASSSGQTSNEQFF	TGTGCCAGCAGCTCGGGACAAACGTCCAATGAGCAGTTCTTC
TRBV30	TRBD1	TRBJ1-5	NA	CAWSVTGAQPQHF	TGTGCCTGGAGTGTCACAGGGGCTCAGCCCCAGCATTTT
TRBV3-1/TRBV3-2	TRBD1	TRBJ1-5	few	CASGTARQPQHF	TGTGCCTCCGGGACAGCCCGGCAGCCCCAGCATTTT
TRBV12-3/TRBV12-4	NA	TRBJ2-5	NA	CASRDRLETQYF	TGTGCCAGCAGAGATCGGTTGGAGACCCAGTACTTC
TRBV30	TRBD1	TRBJ2-5	NA	CAWSVQGSQETQYF	TGTGCCTGGAGTGTACAGGGGTCACAAGAGACCCAGTACTTC
TRBV11-2	NA	TRBJ1-6	NA	CASSLGPDRGSYNSPLHF	TGTGCCAGCAGCTTAGGTCCGGACCGGGGCTCCTATAATTCACCCCTCCACTTT
TRBV6-5	NA	TRBJ2-7	NA	CASSITGPYEQYF	TGTGCCAGCAGCATAACAGGGCCCTACGAGCAGTACTTC
TRBV2	TRBD2	TRBJ2-5	NA	CATRTSGGAYETQYF	TGTGCCACCCGGACTAGCGGGGGGGCTTATGAGACCCAGTACTTC
TRBV7-9	NA	TRBJ1-1	few	CASTVNRENTEAFF	TGTGCCAGCACAGTAAACAGGGAGAACACTGAAGCTTTCTTT